This is a list of T cell receptor beta chains from one sample in a study of blood T cells in healthy people across ages. TCRdb reanalysed the 5' RACE reads using MiXCR and keeps one entry per CDR3 protein. The data contain 1.2 million to 1.5 million distinct CDR3 sequences, approximately 38% of them singletons. Sequencing used blood. These receptors were obtained from a woman between 18 and 30 years old in good health. CDR3s include the opening cysteine and the closing phenylalanine or tryptophan. The D gene is left open where the match is weak. Clone size is stated in some rows and not others, as once, few, many or a class when expanded.

size: many
V: TRBV3-1
D: NA
J: TRBJ1-6
CDR3: CASARGTSSYNSPLHF
DNA: TGTGCCAGCGCCCGTGGAACGAGCTCCTATAATTCACCCCTCCACTTT

size: NA
V: TRBV6-2/TRBV6-3
D: TRBD2
J: TRBJ2-1
CDR3: CASSDEREGLYNEQFF
DNA: TGTGCCAGCAGCGATGAGCGGGAGGGCCTGTACAATGAGCAGTTCTTC

size: few
V: TRBV7-8
D: NA
J: TRBJ2-3
CDR3: CASTPGSRTDTQYF
DNA: TGTGCCAGCACCCCCGGGTCAAGGACAGATACGCAGTATTTT

size: NA
V: TRBV11-2
D: TRBD1
J: TRBJ1-2
CDR3: CASTETGGAGSYTF
DNA: TGTGCCAGCACCGAGACAGGGGGCGCGGGGAGCTACACCTTC

size: NA
V: TRBV20-1
D: TRBD2
J: TRBJ2-7
CDR3: CSAYGLAGRYEVYF
DNA: TGCAGTGCTTATGGACTAGCGGGGAGGTACGAGGTGTACTTC

size: NA
V: TRBV20-1
D: NA
J: TRBJ2-7
CDR3: CSGVRQNNEQYF
DNA: TGCAGTGGGGTCCGACAGAACAATGAGCAGTACTTC

size: many
V: TRBV7-8
D: NA
J: TRBJ2-7
CDR3: CASSASGTHTYEQYF
DNA: TGTGCCAGCAGCGCCTCCGGGACTCATACCTACGAGCAGTACTTC

size: NA
V: TRBV5-6
D: NA
J: TRBJ1-2
CDR3: CASSADRSNYGYTF
DNA: TGTGCCAGCAGTGCCGACAGGTCTAACTATGGCTACACCTTC

size: NA
V: TRBV5-8
D: NA
J: TRBJ1-2
CDR3: CAREGEDYGYTF
DNA: TGTGCCAGAGAGGGGGAGGACTATGGCTACACCTTC

size: NA
V: TRBV11-2
D: NA
J: TRBJ2-3
CDR3: CASSLPPAQYF
DNA: TGTGCCAGCAGCTTACCCCCTGCGCAGTATTTT

size: NA
V: TRBV7-3
D: TRBD2
J: TRBJ2-3
CDR3: CASSLSGGTADTQYF
DNA: TGTGCCAGCAGCTTAAGCGGGGGAACGGCAGATACGCAGTATTTT

size: NA
V: TRBV28
D: TRBD2
J: TRBJ2-7
CDR3: CASSLGTSGASGDEQYF
DNA: TGTGCCAGCAGTTTAGGGACTAGCGGGGCTTCGGGCGATGAGCAGTACTTC

size: NA
V: TRBV6-5
D: TRBD2
J: TRBJ2-1
CDR3: CASSYSGLAGRGEQFF
DNA: TGTGCCAGCAGTTACTCAGGACTAGCGGGACGAGGTGAGCAGTTCTTC

size: NA
V: TRBV7-2
D: TRBD2
J: TRBJ2-1
CDR3: CASSRVGTSALGQFF
DNA: TGTGCCAGCAGCAGGGTGGGGACTAGCGCCTTGGGGCAGTTCTTC

size: many
V: TRBV6-5
D: TRBD1
J: TRBJ2-5
CDR3: CASSYSDRGYQETQYF
DNA: TGTGCCAGCAGTTACTCCGACAGGGGGTATCAAGAGACCCAGTACTTC

size: NA
V: TRBV10-3
D: TRBD1
J: TRBJ1-1
CDR3: CAISEATGRALRYTEAFF
DNA: TGTGCCATCAGCGAGGCGACAGGGCGAGCATTACGGTACACTGAAGCTTTCTTT

size: NA
V: TRBV4-1
D: NA
J: TRBJ2-3
CDR3: CASSQISSSTDTQYF
DNA: TGCGCCAGCAGCCAGATTAGCAGTTCCACAGATACGCAGTATTTT

size: few
V: TRBV24-1
D: NA
J: TRBJ2-6
CDR3: CATSDAIGTSGANVLTF
DNA: TGTGCCACCAGTGATGCCATTGGAACCTCTGGTGCCAACGTCCTGACTTTC

size: NA
V: TRBV7-2
D: NA
J: TRBJ1-2
CDR3: CASSPRGLGYTF
DNA: TGTGCCAGCAGCCCACGTGGGCTCGGCTACACCTTC

size: NA
V: TRBV5-1
D: TRBD1
J: TRBJ2-3
CDR3: CARSPDRGSWSDTQYF
DNA: TGCGCCCGCAGCCCGGACAGGGGTTCTTGGTCAGATACGCAGTATTTT

size: few
V: TRBV6-1
D: NA
J: TRBJ2-7
CDR3: CASSDPGALYEQYF
DNA: TGTGCCAGCAGTGACCCAGGGGCGTTGTACGAGCAGTACTTC

size: NA
V: TRBV11-2
D: NA
J: TRBJ2-7
CDR3: CASSIGAGSFAEQYF
DNA: TGTGCCAGCAGTATCGGGGCGGGGTCCTTCGCCGAGCAGTACTTC

size: NA
V: TRBV11-2
D: NA
J: TRBJ2-3
CDR3: CASSFTSSVNTQYF
DNA: TGTGCCAGCAGCTTTACGTCTTCAGTTAATACGCAGTATTTT

size: few
V: TRBV7-6
D: TRBD2
J: TRBJ2-1
CDR3: CASSLITSGGAYNEQFF
DNA: TGTGCCAGCAGCTTAATTACTAGCGGGGGGGCTTACAATGAGCAGTTCTTC

size: few
V: TRBV7-9
D: NA
J: TRBJ1-4
CDR3: CASSPSWAGTNEKLFF
DNA: TGTGCCAGCAGCCCATCCTGGGCGGGGACGAATGAAAAACTGTTTTTT

size: NA
V: TRBV5-5
D: TRBD2
J: TRBJ2-4
CDR3: CASVAGTSGGREQYF
DNA: TGTGCCAGCGTAGCCGGGACTAGCGGAGGGAGGGAGCAGTACTTC

size: NA
V: TRBV4-1
D: NA
J: TRBJ1-1
CDR3: CASSPHATGNTEAFF
DNA: TGCGCCAGCAGCCCCCACGCGACGGGCAACACTGAAGCTTTCTTT

size: NA
V: TRBV6-1
D: NA
J: TRBJ2-7
CDR3: CASSVVVLSYEQYF
DNA: TGTGCCAGCAGTGTAGTGGTCCTCTCCTACGAGCAGTACTTC

size: few
V: TRBV6-6
D: NA
J: TRBJ2-7
CDR3: CARDYGGYEQYF
DNA: TGTGCCAGGGATTACGGGGGCTACGAGCAGTACTTC

size: NA
V: TRBV29-1
D: TRBD2
J: TRBJ2-5
CDR3: CSVEDAGTRGSGKTQYF
DNA: TGCAGCGTTGAAGATGCCGGGACTAGGGGATCCGGGAAGACCCAGTACTTC

size: NA
V: TRBV20-1
D: NA
J: TRBJ2-5
CDR3: CSARDPGGGGTQYF
DNA: TGCAGTGCTAGAGATCCCGGAGGGGGTGGGACCCAGTACTTC

size: NA
V: TRBV20-1
D: NA
J: TRBJ1-2
CDR3: CSASPTGPDGGYTF
DNA: TGCAGTGCAAGTCCGACGGGCCCGGATGGGGGCTACACCTTC

size: NA
V: TRBV29-1
D: NA
J: TRBJ2-2
CDR3: CSVQGTNTGELFF
DNA: TGCAGCGTTCAGGGGACAAACACCGGGGAGCTGTTTTTT

size: NA
V: TRBV18
D: NA
J: TRBJ2-5
CDR3: CASSLISQPHVAITQETQYF
DNA: TGTGCCAGCTCCCTAATCAGCCAGCCCCACGTTGCTATAACCCAAGAGACCCAGTACTTC

size: few
V: TRBV4-1
D: NA
J: TRBJ2-5
CDR3: CASIPVGGAETQYF
DNA: TGCGCCAGCATCCCCGTAGGAGGTGCGGAGACCCAGTACTTC

size: many
V: TRBV10-3
D: TRBD1
J: TRBJ2-5
CDR3: CAISDLTGVETQYF
DNA: TGTGCCATCAGTGATCTGACAGGGGTTGAGACCCAGTACTTC

size: few
V: TRBV3-1
D: TRBD2
J: TRBJ2-2
CDR3: CASSRLAGDTGELFF
DNA: TGTGCCAGCAGCCGACTAGCGGGGGATACCGGGGAGCTGTTTTTT

size: many
V: TRBV4-1
D: NA
J: TRBJ2-7
CDR3: CASSQDGSNEQYF
DNA: TGCGCCAGCAGCCAAGATGGGAGCAACGAGCAGTACTTC

size: few
V: TRBV6-5
D: TRBD2
J: TRBJ2-4
CDR3: CASTSSPGLAGGRAKNIQYF
DNA: TGTGCCAGCACTTCGAGCCCCGGACTAGCGGGAGGCCGGGCCAAAAACATTCAGTACTTC

size: NA
V: TRBV11-2
D: TRBD1
J: TRBJ2-1
CDR3: CASSLRDRDNEQFF
DNA: TGTGCCAGCAGCCTCCGGGACAGGGACAATGAGCAGTTCTTC

size: few
V: TRBV29-1
D: NA
J: TRBJ2-5
CDR3: CSAGEWGYRETQYF
DNA: TGCAGCGCCGGGGAGTGGGGGTACCGAGAGACCCAGTACTTC

size: NA
V: TRBV5-1
D: TRBD1
J: TRBJ2-5
CDR3: CARSPGTGMETQYF
DNA: TGCGCCCGCAGCCCGGGGACAGGGATGGAGACCCAGTACTTC